This T cell receptor (beta chain) was sequenced during a study of T cell repertoires in MIS-A myocarditis (dated by TCRdb to about 2022). The QIAamp DNA FFPE kit was used to extract genomic DNA from formalin-fixed paraffin-embedded autopsy tissue. Taken from cysteine to phenylalanine, the CDR3 has 14 residues. Kept here is only the CDR3 DNA, which spans 42 bases and is read in frame from base 1. The germline V gene (reference sequence) yields MNHNY for CDR1 and SVGAGI for CDR2. V trim: 5 bases; J trim: 11 bases; unmatched bases: 5. TCRbeta CDR3 regions were amplified by the immunoSEQ bias-controlled multiplex PCR and were subjected to high-throughput sequencing. The original pipeline was this. CDR3 sequences were collapsed and filtered by the immunoSEQ vendor pipeline to quantify abundance and frequency of each unique TCRbeta CDR3. Using a 90% global sequence identity threshold, CD-HIT clustered dominant CDR3 amino acid sequences together with SARS-CoV-2-specific ImmuneCODE TCRbeta sequences. A clone was classed as hyperexpanded at a frequency of 0.1 to 1 and as large at a frequency of 0.01 to 0.1. MiXCR was used to confirm CDR3 amino acid sequences and V and J gene assignments of dominant clones. The R stringdist package was used to calculate Levenshtein distances between the patient clonotypes and the ImmuneCODE hits. Held by TCRdb, this immuneACCESS table contains in-frame sequences only and omits some clones. Under half of the omission traces to an unresolved V gene where checked; the cause of the rest is unknown. V, J and clone size are taken as reported in that table, and D and trimming were inferred from the DNA itself. The sample table holds 10,000 to 12,000 clones, of which approximately 80% were seen once. The ten top clones hold about 30% of the sample.

About this clone itself: Its antigen remains unidentified. Base quality data are lacking; no much larger clone is found one base away.

In this chain, TRBV6-6 is recombined with TRBJ2-1; 14 central bases correspond to TRBD2. Sequencing input: right ventricle heart tissue obtained at autopsy. The intended sense of this specimen's cell subset or site label: cardiac tissue sample (left or right ventricle, interventricular septum, or pericardium). The source is a man between 18 and 35 years old with fulminant myocarditis from multisystem inflammatory syndrome in adults (MIS-A) after COVID-19. The nucleotides are TGTGCCAGCAGTCGGACTAGCGGGGGGCCACAGCAGTTCTTC. Translated, this gives CASSRTSGGPQQFF.